The 8 T cell receptor beta chains below come from one sample, sequenced in a study of T cell repertoires in cytomegalovirus infection. Their recognized antigens are unknown. TCRdb passed the reads through MiXCR, listing each CDR3 protein once. The data contain about 890,000 distinct CDR3 sequences, around 32% of them singletons. Sequenced material: cultured CD8+ T cells from PBMCs, taken from culture after CMV antigen stimulation. All receptors come from a human donor in good health (CMV status not recorded). Some clones in this sample may be carry-over from other donors' samples.

This clonotype came up a few times. This chain links TRBV7-3 with TRBJ1-2; the D is unclear. Germline lookup yields CDR1 SGHTA and CDR2 FQGTGA. Trimming left V 5 bases short and J 4 bases short, with 17 bases between. This CDR3 has 15 residues. The CDR3, as DNA: TGTGCCAGCAGCGGGGATTTGGGCTGGGTCTATGGCTACACCTTC. Translating it yields CASSGDLGWVYGYTF.

The chain recombines TRBV27 with TRBJ2-7; D perhaps matches TRBD2 (5 bases). Germline V CDR1 and CDR2: MNHEY, SMNVEV (reference sequence). Trimming took 8 bases from V and 4 from J, leaving 15 bases between them. The CDR3 loop spans 13 amino acids. The CDR3 reads CASALSEGYEQYF. The CDR3 bases are TGTGCCAGCGCCCTTAGCGAGGGTTACGAGCAGTACTTC.

In regard to this clonotype: A junction boundary mismatches the germline segment, possibly from a read error. The chain recombines TRBV27 with TRBJ2-1; D possibly uses TRBD1 or TRBD2 (5 bases each). Germline values: CDR1 MNHEY, CDR2 SMNVEV (reference sequence). The CDR3 contains 14 residues. As DNA, the CDR3 is TGTGCCAACAGTGTAGCTGGGGACCACAATGAGCAGTTCTTC. Its translation is CANSVAGDHNEQFF.

This clonotype came up a few times. The chain is built from TRBV4-2 and TRBJ2-3, with 8 bases aligning to TRBD2. In germline, CDR1 is LGHNA, CDR2 YNFKEQ. This CDR3 is built from 19 residues. V gave up 5 bases and J gave up 2 bases; unmatched junction bases: 18. CDR3 coding DNA: TGTGCCAGCAGCTTAAAGGTCGGGGCCAGCGGGGGAGCCACAGATACGCAGTATTTT. Residues: CASSLKVGASGGATDTQYF.

This chain uses TRBV6-2 or TRBV6-3 with TRBJ2-7; 10 nucleotides match TRBD1. Germline CDR1 reads MNHEY; CDR2 reads SVGEGT. CDR3 length: 15 residues. Unmatched junction bases numbered 4, after V lost 4 bases and J lost 1 base. The CDR3 coding sequence is TGTGCCAGCAGTTTGGGGACAGGGGATTCCTACGAGCAGTACGTC. Protein sequence: CASSLGTGDSYEQYV.

Written as DNA, the CDR3 is TGTGCCAGCAGCGTAGGCCAGGAGATTTTCCTCTCTGGAAACACCATATATTTT. Encoded protein: CASSVGQEIFLSGNTIYF. The gene calls are TRBV9 and TRBJ1-3, with D unresolved. Germline V gene lookup returns CDR1 SGDLS and CDR2 YYNGEE. The V gene lost 0 bases and the J gene lost 0 bases, with 16 bases spanning the gap. The CDR3 is 18 amino acids.

This clonotype was detected a few times. This chain uses TRBV2 with TRBJ1-2, with D unresolved. CDR1 and CDR2 (germline): SNHLY, FYNNEI. The germline V and J ends were trimmed by 4 bases and 2 bases, with 8 bases remaining between them. This CDR3 has 13 amino acids. CDR3 DNA sequence: TGTGCCAGCAGTGGGTCCAGCAACTATGGCTACACCTTC. Its translation: CASSGSSNYGYTF.

The table lists this clonotype with many counts. This sequence joins TRBV28 and TRBJ2-1; TRBD1 matches 10 bases. The CDR3 is 15 residues long. Germline V gives CDR1 MDHEN, CDR2 SYDVKM. J was trimmed by 6 bases and V by 6 bases; bases with no gene match: 8. The DNA for the CDR3 is TGTGCCAGCAGCTTTGGGACAGGGGTCTTCAATGAGCAGTTCTTC. Translation gives CASSFGTGVFNEQFF.